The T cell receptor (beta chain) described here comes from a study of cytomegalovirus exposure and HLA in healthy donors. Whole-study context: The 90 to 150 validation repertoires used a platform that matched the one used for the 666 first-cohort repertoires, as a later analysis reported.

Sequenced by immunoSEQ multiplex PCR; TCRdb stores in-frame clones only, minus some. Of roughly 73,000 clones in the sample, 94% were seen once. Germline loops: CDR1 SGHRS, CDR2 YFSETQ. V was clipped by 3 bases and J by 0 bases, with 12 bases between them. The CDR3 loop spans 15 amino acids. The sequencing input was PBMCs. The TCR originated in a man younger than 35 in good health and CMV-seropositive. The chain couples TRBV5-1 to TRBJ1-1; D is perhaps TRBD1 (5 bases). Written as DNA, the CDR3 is TGCGCCAGCAGCTCGTTGACAGAAATGAACACTGAAGCTTTCTTT. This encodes CASSSLTEMNTEAFF. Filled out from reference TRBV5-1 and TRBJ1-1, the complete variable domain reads KAGVTQTPRYLIKTRGQQVTLSCSPISGHRSVSWYQQTPGQGLQFLFEYFSETQRNKGNFPGRFSGRQFSNSRSEMNVSTLELGDSALYLCASSSLTEMNTEAFFGQGTRLTVV.